Listed below are T cell receptor beta chains from one sample, sequenced in a study of metastatic and nonmetastatic thyroid tumors. Via MiXCR, TCRdb re-called the PCR reads. This sample has around 42,000 clones, with about 12% found just once. The sample comprised blood. The receptors come from a male donor with papillary thyroid cancer or a benign thyroid nodule (not recorded which). Some clones in this sample may be carry-over from other donors' samples. CDR3s include the opening cysteine and the closing phenylalanine or tryptophan. The order of the fields is D gene, V gene, J gene, clone size, CDR3 protein, CDR3 DNA. D genes are given only for firm matches. The size entry is marked missing in some rows and otherwise reads once, few, many or a size class.

>TRBD2|TRBV6-5|TRBJ2-1|many
CASEAGTSGTFSYNEQFF
TGTGCCAGCGAGGCCGGGACTAGCGGGACGTTCTCCTACAATGAGCAGTTCTTC
>-|TRBV20-1|TRBJ2-1|many
CSAPLPLARIHNEQFF
TGCAGTGCTCCCCTGCCCCTAGCGCGAATCCACAATGAGCAGTTCTTC
>-|TRBV11-2|TRBJ1-1|many
CASSLPRRETEAFF
TGTGCCAGCAGCTTACCCCGGAGAGAGACTGAAGCTTTCTTT
>TRBD2|TRBV24-1|TRBJ2-1|many
CATSDLTSGIRNEQFF
TGTGCCACCAGTGACCTGACTAGCGGGATTCGAAATGAGCAGTTCTTC
>-|TRBV27|TRBJ2-6|many
CASSFGGTGANVLTF
TGTGCCAGCAGTTTTGGGGGAACTGGGGCCAACGTCCTGACTTTC
>-|TRBV9|TRBJ2-1|many
CASSVALGSYNEQFF
TGTGCCAGCAGCGTAGCTCTTGGCTCCTACAATGAGCAGTTCTTC
>-|TRBV24-1|TRBJ2-3|many
CATSDPAGTDTQYF
TGTGCCACCAGTGACCCTGCAGGGACAGATACGCAGTATTTT
>-|TRBV3-1|TRBJ2-3|-
CASSQGQQPDTQYF
TGTGCCAGCAGCCAAGGACAACAACCAGATACGCAGTATTTT
>TRBD1|TRBV19|TRBJ1-3|-
CASSIDRGGPGNTIYF
TGTGCCAGTAGTATCGACAGGGGGGGCCCTGGAAACACCATATATTTT
>-|TRBV7-2|TRBJ1-3|many
CASSISGLSGNTIYF
TGTGCCAGCAGCATCTCGGGACTCTCTGGAAACACCATATATTTT
>-|TRBV20-1|TRBJ1-4|few
CSARDVEEGGEKLFF
TGCAGTGCTAGAGACGTGGAGGAGGGAGGTGAAAAACTGTTTTTT
>-|TRBV10-3|TRBJ2-3|few
CAIRVQESTDTQYF
TGTGCCATCAGGGTACAGGAAAGCACAGATACGCAGTATTTT
>TRBD1|TRBV11-1|TRBJ2-3|few
CASRSSGTGRPDTQYF
TGTGCCAGCAGGTCTTCCGGGACAGGGAGACCAGATACGCAGTATTTT
>-|TRBV9|TRBJ1-1|many
CASSAMPENTEAFF
TGTGCCAGCAGCGCAATGCCAGAGAACACTGAAGCTTTCTTT
>-|TRBV20-1|TRBJ1-1|-
CSAINRDTEAFF
TGCAGTGCTATAAACAGGGACACTGAAGCTTTCTTT
>TRBD2|TRBV6-1|TRBJ2-7|-
CASSQYPGGYEQYF
TGTGCCAGCAGTCAGTACCCGGGAGGGTACGAGCAGTACTTC
>-|TRBV30|TRBJ2-3|-
CAWSRSRFTDTQYF
TGTGCCTGGAGCAGGAGTAGGTTCACAGATACGCAGTATTTT
>-|TRBV7-8|TRBJ2-3|many
CASSLGPTDTQYF
TGTGCCAGCAGCTTAGGGCCGACCGATACGCAGTATTTT
>TRBD1|TRBV9|TRBJ2-7|many
CASSVVGTGGIYEQYF
TGTGCCAGCAGCGTAGTAGGAACAGGGGGAATCTACGAGCAGTACTTC
>-|TRBV7-2|TRBJ2-7|many
CASSLAHNGAYEQYF
TGTGCCAGCAGCTTAGCGCATAACGGGGCCTACGAGCAGTACTTC
>TRBD2|TRBV7-7|TRBJ2-5|-
CATRPMLAGVETQYF
TGTGCTACCAGGCCGATGCTAGCGGGAGTCGAGACCCAGTACTTC
>-|TRBV7-9|TRBJ1-6|many
CASSLANSPLHF
TGTGCCAGCAGCTTAGCTAATTCACCCCTCCACTTT